The T cell receptor (beta chain) under discussion was sequenced for a study of cytomegalovirus exposure and HLA in healthy donors. Whole-study results and caveats: Per a later analysis, HLA-associated TCR beta chains showed more clonal expansion than other, equally common TCR beta chains.

A multiplex PCR was run with 60 Vbeta primers and 13 Jbeta primers. Assay used: immunoSEQ multiplex PCR; TCRdb lists only in-frame clones, some missing. This sample has roughly 44,000 clones; more than 65% occur once, and the top ten carry approximately 2.8%. This clone was recorded a few times. Its cognate antigen is unknown. A far bigger clonotype differs at one base, so this is likely a read error. Unmatched junction bases numbered 1, after V lost 4 bases and J lost 3 bases. Per germline, CDR1 SGHNT and CDR2 YENEEA. The CDR3 contains 13 residues. The TCR originated in a man aged 45-60 years in good health and CMV-seronegative. What was sequenced was PBMCs. The gene calls are TRBV11-3 and TRBJ2-7; 9 nucleotides align to TRBD1. As DNA, the CDR3 is TGTGCCAGCAGCTCGGGACAGGGCTACGAGCAGTACTTC. The encoded protein is CASSSGQGYEQYF.